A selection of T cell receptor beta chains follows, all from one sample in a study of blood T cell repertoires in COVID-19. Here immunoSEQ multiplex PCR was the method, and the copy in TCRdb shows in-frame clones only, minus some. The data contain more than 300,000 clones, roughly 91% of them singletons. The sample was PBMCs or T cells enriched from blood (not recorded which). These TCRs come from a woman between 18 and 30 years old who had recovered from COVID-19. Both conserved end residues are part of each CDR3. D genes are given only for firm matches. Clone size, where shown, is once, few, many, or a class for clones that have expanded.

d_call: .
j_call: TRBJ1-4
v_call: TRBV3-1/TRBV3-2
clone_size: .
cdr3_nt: TGTGCCAGCAGCCTCCGCGGGGGAGAACTGTTTTTT
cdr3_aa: CASSLRGGELFF

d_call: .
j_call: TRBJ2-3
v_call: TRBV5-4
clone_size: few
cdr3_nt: TGTGCCAGCAGCTTGGGACAGCTCACAGATACGCAGTATTTT
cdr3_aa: CASSLGQLTDTQYF

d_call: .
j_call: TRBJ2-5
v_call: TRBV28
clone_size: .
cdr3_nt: TGTGCCAGCAGTGGTTCAATCGGTTCGGAGCAGACCCAAGAGACCCAGTACTTC
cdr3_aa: CASSGSIGSEQTQETQYF

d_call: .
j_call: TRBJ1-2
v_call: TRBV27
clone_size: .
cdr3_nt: TGTGCCAGCAGTTCCTATCGGGATGGCTACACCTTC
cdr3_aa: CASSSYRDGYTF

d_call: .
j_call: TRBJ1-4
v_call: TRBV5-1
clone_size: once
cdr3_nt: TGCGCCAGCAGCCCGCGTGGAGGGGCTAATGAAAAACTGTTTTTT
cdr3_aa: CASSPRGGANEKLFF

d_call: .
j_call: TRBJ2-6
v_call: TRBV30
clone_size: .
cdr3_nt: TGTGCCTGGTTTAGAGGGCGCGGCGCGTCTGGGGCCAACGTCCTGACTTTC
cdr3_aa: CAWFRGRGASGANVLTF

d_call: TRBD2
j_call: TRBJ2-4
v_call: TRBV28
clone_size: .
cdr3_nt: TGTGCCAGCAGTTTAAAAACTAGCGGGGTCAAAAACATTCAGTACTTC
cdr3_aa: CASSLKTSGVKNIQYF

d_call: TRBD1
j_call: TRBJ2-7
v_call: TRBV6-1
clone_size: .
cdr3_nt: TGTGCCAGCACTTCCCGGGACAGCCTCCCCGAGCAGTACTTC
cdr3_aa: CASTSRDSLPEQYF

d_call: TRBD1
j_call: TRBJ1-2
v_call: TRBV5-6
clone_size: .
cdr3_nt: TGTGCCAGCAGCGTCCGACAGGGGACCTATGGCTACACCTTC
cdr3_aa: CASSVRQGTYGYTF

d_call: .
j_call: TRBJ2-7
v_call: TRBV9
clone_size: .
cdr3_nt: TGTGCCAGCAGCGTAGCTGGTTGGGCCGAGCAGTACTTC
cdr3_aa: CASSVAGWAEQYF

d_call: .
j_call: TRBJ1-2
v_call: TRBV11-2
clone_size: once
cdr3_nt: TGTGCCAGCAGCTTAGACTGGAGGGAACCGGACACCTTC
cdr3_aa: CASSLDWREPDTF

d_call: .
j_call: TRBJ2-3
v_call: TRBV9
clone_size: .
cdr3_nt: TGTGCCAGCAGCCCGGCGGGTGGCACAGATACGCAGTATTTT
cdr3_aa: CASSPAGGTDTQYF

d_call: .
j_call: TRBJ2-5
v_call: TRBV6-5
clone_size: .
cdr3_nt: TGTGCCAGCAGCCCAATTAGGACAGATAAAGAGACCCAGTACTTC
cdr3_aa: CASSPIRTDKETQYF

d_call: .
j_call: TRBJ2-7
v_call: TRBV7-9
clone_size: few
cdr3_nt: TGTGCCAGCAGCCTCGCAGGGCACTCCAACGAGCAGTACTTC
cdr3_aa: CASSLAGHSNEQYF

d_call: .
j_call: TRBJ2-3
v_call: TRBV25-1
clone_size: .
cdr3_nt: TGTGCCTCCAAAGCCGGGGGCACAGATACGCAGTATTTT
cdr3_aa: CASKAGGTDTQYF

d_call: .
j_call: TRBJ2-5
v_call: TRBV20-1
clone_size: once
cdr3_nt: TGCAGTGCTGGGCACCAAGAGACCCAGTACTTC
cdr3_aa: CSAGHQETQYF

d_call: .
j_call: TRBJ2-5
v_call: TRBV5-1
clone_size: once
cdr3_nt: TGCGCCAGCAGCGCAGCGGTGACACAAGGTAGAGAGACCCAGTACTTC
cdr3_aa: CASSAAVTQGRETQYF

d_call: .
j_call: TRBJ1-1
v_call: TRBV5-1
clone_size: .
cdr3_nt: TGCGCCAGCAGCTTGTTCCGGGTTCGGGAAAAGGGTTTAAAAGCTTTCTTT
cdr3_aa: CASSLFRVREKGLKAFF

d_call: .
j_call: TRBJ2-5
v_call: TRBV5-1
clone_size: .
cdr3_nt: TGCGCCAGCAGCAGTCCCGACAGGGAGCGGGAAGAGACCCAGTACTTC
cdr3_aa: CASSSPDREREETQYF

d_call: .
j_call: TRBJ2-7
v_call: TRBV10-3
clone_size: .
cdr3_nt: TGTGCCACCCTGCCCTCCCCGGAGGGGCGGATCTACGAGCAGTACTTC
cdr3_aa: CATLPSPEGRIYEQYF

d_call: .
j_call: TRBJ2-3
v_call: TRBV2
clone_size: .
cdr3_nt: TGTGCCAGCAGTGAAATCCCCCAGGGGTATTTT
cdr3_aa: CASSEIPQGYF

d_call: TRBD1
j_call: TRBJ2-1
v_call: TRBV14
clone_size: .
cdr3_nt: TGTGCCAGCAGCCTCCGGGACAGGGAGGATAGCTCCTACAATGAGCAGTTCTTC
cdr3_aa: CASSLRDREDSSYNEQFF

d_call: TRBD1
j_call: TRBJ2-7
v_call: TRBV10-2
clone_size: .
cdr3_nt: TGCGCCAGCACCAACCCGGGACAGTTCTACGAGCAGTACTTC
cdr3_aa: CASTNPGQFYEQYF